What follows is one T cell receptor beta chain and its context. These data come from a study of blood T cell repertoires in COVID-19. The table came from immunoSEQ multiplex PCR; TCRdb's copy has only in-frame clones and leaves some out. The sample includes approximately 470,000 clones, about 85% of them seen just once. Trimming removed 5 bases from V and 0 bases from J, with 13 bases in between. CDR3 length: 15 amino acids. The V gene's germline CDR1 is SGHVS and CDR2 FQNEAQ. Assignment of participants to cohorts was predicated upon participant-reported clinical history. Sequencing was performed on PBMCs or T cells enriched from blood (not recorded which). The TCR comes from a woman in her late teens or twenties who had recovered from COVID-19. This chain uses TRBV7-8 with TRBJ1-1; D possibly corresponds to TRBD1 (5 bases). CDR3 coding DNA: TGTGCCAGCAGCCCGACCGGGGGGGTGAACACTGAAGCTTTCTTT. Translation: CASSPTGGVNTEAFF.